Below, 4 T cell receptor beta chains from the same sample are listed, as sequenced in a study of cytomegalovirus exposure and HLA in healthy donors. The data were produced by immunoSEQ multiplex PCR, yet TCRdb's version contains in-frame clones alone and is incomplete. Found here are 90,000 to 150,000 clones, approximately 90% of them singletons; the top ten hold over 6%. The material sequenced was PBMCs. Receptors were obtained from a young woman in good health and CMV-seropositive.

This clone was observed a few times. This chain's CDR3 is CAWRTGFYGYTF. The CDR3 coding sequence is TGTGCCTGGAGAACAGGGTTCTATGGCTACACCTTC. The chain couples TRBV30 to TRBJ1-2; TRBD1 is a possible D gene (6 bases). Germline V gene lookup returns CDR1 GTSNPN and CDR2 SVGIG (reference sequence). This CDR3 comprises 12 residues. The V end was cut by 3 bases, the J end by 4 bases, with 9 bases between.

The chain combines TRBV9 with TRBJ2-7; a weak D match, TRBD1 (6 bases). Trimming pared 3 bases from V and 6 bases from J, leaving 16 bases between. In germline, CDR1 is SGDLS, CDR2 YYNGEE. This CDR3 contains 14 residues. Here the CDR3 reads CASSEGTLRLEQYF. CDR3 sequence (DNA): TGTGCCAGCAGCGAAGGGACACTCAGGCTCGAGCAGTACTTC.

The chain is built from TRBV19 and TRBJ1-5; 7 positions match TRBD1. The V segment lost 6 bases and the J segment 5 bases; nucleotides outside the gene matches: 4. Germline V gene lookup returns CDR1 LNHDA and CDR2 SQIVND (reference sequence). CDR3 length: 13 amino acids. The DNA of the CDR3 is TGTGCCAGTAGAGGGGGACAGCATCAGCCCCAGCATTTT. It translates to CASRGGQHQPQHF. The full variable domain, rest sourced from reference TRBV19 and TRBJ1-5, is DGGITQSPKYLFRKEGQNVTLSCEQNLNHDAMYWYRQDPGQGLRLIYYSQIVNDFQKGDIAEGYSVSREKKESFPLTVTSAQKNPTAFYLCASRGGQHQPQHFGDGTRLSIL.

The V call is TRBV9, the J call TRBJ1-1, with D unclear. Trimming took 3 bases from V and 4 from J, leaving 7 bases between them. CDR3 size: 12 residues. The germline V gene encodes CDR1 SGDLS and CDR2 YYNGEE. In DNA, the CDR3 is TGTGCCAGCAGCGGGGGAGGCACTGAAGCTTTCTTT. Protein: CASSGGGTEAFF.